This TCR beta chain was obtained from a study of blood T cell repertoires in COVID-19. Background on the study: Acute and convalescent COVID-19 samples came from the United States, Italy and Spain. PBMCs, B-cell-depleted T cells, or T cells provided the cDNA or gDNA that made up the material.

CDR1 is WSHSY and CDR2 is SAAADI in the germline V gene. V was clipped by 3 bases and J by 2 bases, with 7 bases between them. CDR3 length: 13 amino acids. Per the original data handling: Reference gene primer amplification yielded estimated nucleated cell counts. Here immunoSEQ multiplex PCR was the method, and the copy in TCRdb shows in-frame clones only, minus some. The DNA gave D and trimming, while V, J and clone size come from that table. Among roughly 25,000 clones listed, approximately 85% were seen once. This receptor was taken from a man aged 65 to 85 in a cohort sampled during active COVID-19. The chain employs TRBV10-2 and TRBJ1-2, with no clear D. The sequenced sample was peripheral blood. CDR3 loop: CASSEGRNYGYTF. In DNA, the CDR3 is TGCGCCAGCAGTGAAGGCAGGAACTATGGCTACACCTTC.